Listed below are T cell receptor beta chains from one sample, sequenced in a study of T cell repertoires in ileal Crohn's disease. Profiling relied on immunoSEQ multiplex PCR, and the TCRdb table lists in-frame clones only, not all of them. This sample has some 14,000 clones, with roughly 80% found just once. Sequenced material: ileal tissue. The source is an adult with Crohn's disease. Both conserved end residues are part of each CDR3. The D gene is left open where the match is weak. Size values are once, few and many counts, or a class for expanded clones, and some rows have none.

J: TRBJ1-2; V: TRBV5-1; D: TRBD1; size: -; DNA: TGCGCCAGCAGCTTTAGCCAGGGGGTAGTTGGCTACACCTTC; CDR3: CASSFSQGVVGYTF
J: TRBJ2-7; V: TRBV11-2; D: TRBD2; size: -; DNA: TGTGCCAGCAGCTTAGGGATAGCGGGGGGTTTAAACGAGCAGTACTTC; CDR3: CASSLGIAGGLNEQYF
J: TRBJ1-5; V: TRBV19; D: -; size: -; DNA: TGTGCCAGTAGTATCTCTCTTCAGCCCCAGCATTTT; CDR3: CASSISLQPQHF
J: TRBJ1-3; V: TRBV5-1; D: TRBD1; size: -; DNA: TGCGCCAGCAGCTTTCAGACAGGGGATGGAAACACCATATATTTT; CDR3: CASSFQTGDGNTIYF
J: TRBJ1-5; V: TRBV7-2; D: -; size: few; DNA: TGTGCCAGCAGCTTAGTGGACTCAGGCAATCAGCCCCAGCATTTT; CDR3: CASSLVDSGNQPQHF
J: TRBJ2-5; V: TRBV6-1; D: TRBD1; size: -; DNA: TGTGCCAGCAGGCAGAGGGGGCAGCCACAAGAGACCCAGTACTTC; CDR3: CASRQRGQPQETQYF
J: TRBJ2-7; V: TRBV30; D: TRBD2; size: -; DNA: TGTGCCAGTTGGGCGGGAGGACTCTACGAGCAGTACTTC; CDR3: CASWAGGLYEQYF
J: TRBJ2-7; V: TRBV15; D: -; size: -; DNA: TGTGCCACCAGCAGAGATCCGGGGAGTTCCTACGAGCAGTACTTC; CDR3: CATSRDPGSSYEQYF
J: TRBJ1-1; V: TRBV7-4; D: TRBD1; size: medium-sized; DNA: TGTGCCAGCAGCTGGACAGGGACGAACACTGAAGCTTTCTTT; CDR3: CASSWTGTNTEAFF
J: TRBJ2-7; V: TRBV29-1; D: TRBD1; size: -; DNA: TGCAGCGCCCGCAGGGGGAGCGAGCAGTACTTC; CDR3: CSARRGSEQYF
J: TRBJ2-7; V: TRBV4-2; D: -; size: -; DNA: TGTGCCAGCAGCCAAGGACAGGCGGAACCCTACGAGCAGTACTTC; CDR3: CASSQGQAEPYEQYF
J: TRBJ2-2; V: TRBV28; D: TRBD1; size: -; DNA: TGTGCCAGCAGTTTTTTACAGGGGGGCACCGGGGAGCTGTTTTTT; CDR3: CASSFLQGGTGELFF
J: TRBJ2-3; V: TRBV7-7; D: TRBD1; size: -; DNA: TGTGCTAGCAGCTCTACAGGGGGCAATACGCAGTATTTT; CDR3: CASSSTGGNTQYF
J: TRBJ2-6; V: TRBV15; D: -; size: -; DNA: TGTGCCACCAGCAGAGATTGGTCTGGTGCAGGGACAACACGCTCTGGGGCCAACGTCCTGACTTTC; CDR3: CATSRDWSGAGTTRSGANVLTF
J: TRBJ2-1; V: TRBV28; D: -; size: -; DNA: TGTGCCAGCAGTTTAGATGGAGGCCCCGTCAATGAGCAGTTCTTC; CDR3: CASSLDGGPVNEQFF
J: TRBJ2-7; V: TRBV19; D: -; size: -; DNA: TGTGCCAGTAGTATAAAACCAGCTAACAGGCCCACCTCCTACGAGCAGTACTTC; CDR3: CASSIKPANRPTSYEQYF
J: TRBJ2-5; V: TRBV28; D: TRBD2; size: -; DNA: TGTGCCAGCAGTAACCTAGGTGGACTAGCGGGGCAGAAAGAGACCCAGTACTTC; CDR3: CASSNLGGLAGQKETQYF
J: TRBJ2-1; V: TRBV5-6; D: -; size: few; DNA: TGTGCCAGCAGCGCACACCGGGAAGGCAATGAGCAGTTCTTC; CDR3: CASSAHREGNEQFF
J: TRBJ2-4; V: TRBV4-2; D: TRBD2; size: -; DNA: TGTGCCAGCAGCCGGACCGGGAGGGTAGACATTCAGTACTTC; CDR3: CASSRTGRVDIQYF
J: TRBJ1-5; V: TRBV5-1; D: TRBD1; size: -; DNA: TGCGCCAGCAGCTTAGGGGGAGACACAGGGGGCAGGGAGACCCAGCATTTT; CDR3: CASSLGGDTGGRETQHF
J: TRBJ2-2; V: TRBV4-2; D: TRBD2; size: -; DNA: TGTGCCAGCAGCCAAGGTCTGCCGGGGGGGTTTACCGGGGAGCTGTTTTTT; CDR3: CASSQGLPGGFTGELFF
J: TRBJ1-1; V: TRBV6-4; D: TRBD1; size: -; DNA: TGTGCCAGCAGCCGAGAACAGGGGGGCGTCACTGAAGCTTTCTTT; CDR3: CASSREQGGVTEAFF
J: TRBJ2-7; V: TRBV6-6; D: -; size: -; DNA: TGTGCCAGCAGGGGAGGCAGGGCCCATTACGAGCAGTACTTC; CDR3: CASRGGRAHYEQYF
J: TRBJ2-5; V: TRBV5-1; D: TRBD2; size: -; DNA: TGCGCCAGCCGCAGGGCTAGCGGGGGCCCTACCCAAGAGACCCAGTACTTC; CDR3: CASRRASGGPTQETQYF
J: TRBJ1-2; V: TRBV7-8; D: -; size: -; DNA: TGTGCCAGCAGCCTAAATACCGACTATGGCTACACCTTC; CDR3: CASSLNTDYGYTF
J: TRBJ1-6; V: TRBV2; D: -; size: -; DNA: TGTGCCAGCAGTGATAGGGAGGAGTATAATTCACCCCTCCACTTT; CDR3: CASSDREEYNSPLHF
J: TRBJ1-6; V: TRBV30; D: -; size: -; DNA: TGTGCCTGGAGTTGGGGGCAGAGCTCACCCCTCCACTTT; CDR3: CAWSWGQSSPLHF
J: TRBJ2-7; V: TRBV11-3; D: TRBD1; size: few; DNA: TGTGCCAGCAAGGGACAGGGACGTGGGGAGCAGTACTTC; CDR3: CASKGQGRGEQYF
J: TRBJ1-1; V: TRBV2; D: TRBD1; size: -; DNA: TGTGCCAGCATACCGGGACAGGGGGCGAGAAGTACTGAAGCTTTCTTT; CDR3: CASIPGQGARSTEAFF
J: TRBJ1-5; V: TRBV6-6; D: TRBD1; size: -; DNA: TGTGCCAGCAGCAACGGACAGGGGGCGGATCAGCCCCAGCATTTT; CDR3: CASSNGQGADQPQHF
J: TRBJ1-1; V: TRBV27; D: TRBD1; size: -; DNA: TGTGCCAGCAGCTGGCGGACAGGGGCGGGTAACACTGAAGCTTTCTTT; CDR3: CASSWRTGAGNTEAFF
J: TRBJ2-7; V: TRBV2; D: TRBD1; size: -; DNA: TGTGCCAGCAGTAGCGACAGGGGTTCCTACGAGCAGTACTTC; CDR3: CASSSDRGSYEQYF
J: TRBJ1-2; V: TRBV5-5; D: TRBD1; size: few; DNA: TGTGCCAGCAGCCCGGGACAGGGCTCCTATGGCTACACCTTC; CDR3: CASSPGQGSYGYTF
J: TRBJ2-1; V: TRBV2; D: TRBD2; size: -; DNA: TGTGCCAGCAGTGCTCAGCGCGGGGGTGAGCAGTTCTTC; CDR3: CASSAQRGGEQFF
J: TRBJ1-5; V: TRBV5-6; D: TRBD1; size: -; DNA: TGTGCCAGCAGCTCGATGGGACAGGGGGCGTCTGGGCAGCCCCAGCATTTT; CDR3: CASSSMGQGASGQPQHF
J: TRBJ2-5; V: TRBV6-1; D: -; size: -; DNA: TGTGCCAGCAGTCAGGTTGAGGAGACCCAGTACTTC; CDR3: CASSQVEETQYF
J: TRBJ2-3; V: TRBV7-9; D: TRBD1; size: -; DNA: TGTGCCAGCAACCTACAGGGGGATATTGGAGATACGCAGTATTTT; CDR3: CASNLQGDIGDTQYF
J: TRBJ2-3; V: TRBV7-8; D: TRBD2; size: few; DNA: TGTGCCAGCAGCTCTAGCGGGGGGGCCAAAGATACGCAGTATTTT; CDR3: CASSSSGGAKDTQYF
J: TRBJ2-3; V: TRBV4-1; D: -; size: -; DNA: TGCGCCAGCAGCCAAGATGTTCGGGGGTCGTTGACAGATACGCAGTATTTT; CDR3: CASSQDVRGSLTDTQYF
J: TRBJ2-7; V: TRBV28; D: TRBD1; size: -; DNA: TGTGCCAGCAGTTTATTCATCTTTGACGCGAGACAGGGTGACTACGAGCAGTACTTC; CDR3: CASSLFIFDARQGDYEQYF
J: TRBJ2-5; V: TRBV19; D: TRBD2; size: -; DNA: TGTGCCAGTAGTAGGCTTCTAGCGGGGCCACAAGAGACCCAGTACTTC; CDR3: CASSRLLAGPQETQYF
J: TRBJ1-2; V: TRBV29-1; D: -; size: -; DNA: TGCAGCGTTGGGACGGGAAACTATGGCTACACCTTC; CDR3: CSVGTGNYGYTF
J: TRBJ1-5; V: TRBV19; D: -; size: -; DNA: TGTGCCAGTAGTATTCTAAGCTATAGCAATCAGCCCCAGCATTTT; CDR3: CASSILSYSNQPQHF
J: TRBJ2-1; V: TRBV12-1; D: -; size: -; DNA: TGTGCCAGCAGCTTCAAGGGGCGGGGGGCTCACAATGAGCAGTTCTTC; CDR3: CASSFKGRGAHNEQFF
J: TRBJ2-3; V: TRBV6-4; D: -; size: -; DNA: TGTGCCAGCAGTGAGACAGTGACGAAAACCACAGATACGCAGTATTTT; CDR3: CASSETVTKTTDTQYF
J: TRBJ2-2; V: TRBV5-5; D: TRBD2; size: -; DNA: TGTGCCAGCAGCTTGAGAACGGGGGGGTACACCGGGGAGCTGTTTTTT; CDR3: CASSLRTGGYTGELFF
J: TRBJ1-2; V: TRBV6-6; D: TRBD1; size: -; DNA: TGTGCCAGCAGTAAACGGGACAGCCTCTATGGCTACACCTTC; CDR3: CASSKRDSLYGYTF
J: TRBJ1-5; V: TRBV4-1; D: -; size: -; DNA: TGCGCCATGGGTTGGGGGGGTAACAATCAGCCCCAGCATTTT; CDR3: CAMGWGGNNQPQHF
J: TRBJ2-3; V: TRBV7-2; D: TRBD2; size: -; DNA: TGTGCCAGCAGCTTAGGAGAGGCGGGGGGCCGGGTGGATACGCAGTATTTT; CDR3: CASSLGEAGGRVDTQYF
J: TRBJ1-4; V: TRBV28; D: TRBD1; size: few; DNA: TGTGCCAGCACCGGGACAGGATTTGAAAAACTGTTTTTT; CDR3: CASTGTGFEKLFF
J: TRBJ1-2; V: TRBV7-2; D: -; size: -; DNA: TGTGCCAGCAGCTTAGCGCACAGTAACTATGGCTACACCTTC; CDR3: CASSLAHSNYGYTF
J: TRBJ2-1; V: TRBV30; D: TRBD2; size: -; DNA: TGTGCCTGGAGTGCGACTAGCGGCCCTTCCTACAATGAGCAGTTCTTC; CDR3: CAWSATSGPSYNEQFF
J: TRBJ2-3; V: TRBV6-4; D: TRBD2; size: -; DNA: TGTGCCAGCAGTGACGCTAGCGGGGGGGCAGATACGCAGTATTTT; CDR3: CASSDASGGADTQYF
J: TRBJ1-2; V: TRBV6-1; D: TRBD1; size: few; DNA: TGTGCCAGCACCCGAGACCCACAGGGGGCGAGCTACACCTTC; CDR3: CASTRDPQGASYTF
J: TRBJ2-5; V: TRBV6-9; D: -; size: -; DNA: TGTGCCAGCAGTTATTCGATTCGCTCGACTAAAGTACGAGAGACCCAGTACTTC; CDR3: CASSYSIRSTKVRETQYF
J: TRBJ1-2; V: TRBV7-2; D: TRBD1; size: -; DNA: TGTGCCAGCAGCACTACCGGGACAGGGGTCTATGGCTACACCTTC; CDR3: CASSTTGTGVYGYTF
J: TRBJ1-2; V: TRBV5-1; D: -; size: -; DNA: TGCGCCAGCAGCTTGGCGGCGGGGATTATCTATGGCTACACCTTC; CDR3: CASSLAAGIIYGYTF